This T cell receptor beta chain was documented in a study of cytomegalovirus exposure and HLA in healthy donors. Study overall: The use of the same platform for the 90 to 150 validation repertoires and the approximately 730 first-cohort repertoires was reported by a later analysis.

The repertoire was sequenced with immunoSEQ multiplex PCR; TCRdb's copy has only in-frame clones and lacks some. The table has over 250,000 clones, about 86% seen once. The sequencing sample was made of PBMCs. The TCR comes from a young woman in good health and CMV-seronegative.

The CDR3 region is CASSLNTGGKDTQYF. As DNA, the CDR3 is TGTGCCAGCTCACTCAACACGGGTGGCAAAGATACGCAGTATTTT. The chain has TRBV18 and TRBJ2-3; the D is unclear. V was cut by 4 bases and J by 5 bases, with 16 bases left in between. The CDR3 has 15 amino acids. CDR1 is KGHSH, CDR2 LQKENI, per germline.